These T cell receptor beta chains were read from a single sample in a study of T-cell reconstitution after alpha-beta-depleted transplantation in children. TCRdb independently ran MiXCR on the PCR reads; one entry per CDR3 protein. In the table there are about 270,000 distinct CDR3 sequences, nearly 10% of which are singletons. Here the sequenced sample was PBMCs from the stem cell graft donor, taken from the stem cell graft. Every receptor here comes from a human donor who donated a stem cell graft to a child with SCID. Each CDR3 is given with its conserved first and last residue. Fields, in order: CDR3 DNA, CDR3 protein, V gene, D gene, clone size, J gene. D genes are given only for firm matches. Some rows mark clone size as missing; the rest say once, few, many or name a class of expanded clone.

CDR3nt: TGTGCCATTCAGCGGGAAACTAACTATGGCTACACCTTC; CDR3aa: CAIQRETNYGYTF; v_gene: TRBV10-3; d_gene: NA; abundance: NA; j_gene: TRBJ1-2
CDR3nt: TGTGCCAGCAGCTCCGGGGAAAACATCTACGAGCAGTACTTC; CDR3aa: CASSSGENIYEQYF; v_gene: TRBV11-2; d_gene: NA; abundance: NA; j_gene: TRBJ2-7
CDR3nt: TGTGCCAGCAGGCTATCAGTAACAGGGGGCACAGATACGCAGTATTTT; CDR3aa: CASRLSVTGGTDTQYF; v_gene: TRBV6-5; d_gene: TRBD1; abundance: few; j_gene: TRBJ2-3
CDR3nt: TGTGCCAGCAGTCTTACACGGAGGGCCCTCTACGAGCAGTACTTC; CDR3aa: CASSLTRRALYEQYF; v_gene: TRBV27; d_gene: NA; abundance: few; j_gene: TRBJ2-7
CDR3nt: TGTGCCAGCAGTTACTCGCCGAACACCGGGGAGCTGTTTTTT; CDR3aa: CASSYSPNTGELFF; v_gene: TRBV6-5; d_gene: NA; abundance: many; j_gene: TRBJ2-2
CDR3nt: TGTGCCAGCAACTACGGGGAGGGTGTGAACACTGAAGCTTTCTTT; CDR3aa: CASNYGEGVNTEAFF; v_gene: TRBV6-1; d_gene: NA; abundance: few; j_gene: TRBJ1-1
CDR3nt: TGTGCCACCAGACTTGACAGGGGTAGCAATCAGCCCCAGCATTTT; CDR3aa: CATRLDRGSNQPQHF; v_gene: TRBV15; d_gene: TRBD1; abundance: few; j_gene: TRBJ1-5
CDR3nt: TGCAGCGTTGAAGATGCTATACTTGGGGGGGATTACGAGCAGTACTTC; CDR3aa: CSVEDAILGGDYEQYF; v_gene: TRBV29-1; d_gene: TRBD2; abundance: few; j_gene: TRBJ2-7
CDR3nt: TGCAGTGCTACGCCAGACTCCTACGAGCAGTACTTC; CDR3aa: CSATPDSYEQYF; v_gene: TRBV20-1; d_gene: NA; abundance: NA; j_gene: TRBJ2-7
CDR3nt: TGCAGCGTTGGTCATTCGGGGCTGGACCCATCACTAGCCAAAAACATTCAGTACTTC; CDR3aa: CSVGHSGLDPSLAKNIQYF; v_gene: TRBV29-1; d_gene: NA; abundance: NA; j_gene: TRBJ2-4
CDR3nt: TGTGCCAGCTCACCACCTATGCCCGGACAGGGATCGAACACTGAAGCTTTCTTT; CDR3aa: CASSPPMPGQGSNTEAFF; v_gene: TRBV18; d_gene: TRBD1; abundance: NA; j_gene: TRBJ1-1
CDR3nt: TGTGCCAGCAGCCCACCTAACAGGGGACAAGAGACCCAGTACTTC; CDR3aa: CASSPPNRGQETQYF; v_gene: TRBV16; d_gene: TRBD1; abundance: NA; j_gene: TRBJ2-5
CDR3nt: TGTGCCAGCAGTTACGGCAGGACAGGGGACACTTTCTTT; CDR3aa: CASSYGRTGDTFF; v_gene: TRBV6-5; d_gene: TRBD1; abundance: few; j_gene: TRBJ1-1
CDR3nt: TGTGCCAGCACCCAAGGTGGGGGGGCCCTAGGAGATACGCAGTATTTT; CDR3aa: CASTQGGGALGDTQYF; v_gene: TRBV12-3/TRBV12-4; d_gene: NA; abundance: few; j_gene: TRBJ2-3
CDR3nt: TGTGCCAGCAGTTCTACAGGGGGACAAGGCTACACCTTC; CDR3aa: CASSSTGGQGYTF; v_gene: TRBV27; d_gene: TRBD1; abundance: many; j_gene: TRBJ1-2
CDR3nt: TGTGCCAGCAATCAAGAAGGGGGCAATCAGCCCCAGCATTTT; CDR3aa: CASNQEGGNQPQHF; v_gene: TRBV6-2/TRBV6-3; d_gene: NA; abundance: NA; j_gene: TRBJ1-5
CDR3nt: TGTGCCAGCAGCCAAGATTTGGGACTAGCGGGGTCGAGCGGGGAGCTGTTTTTT; CDR3aa: CASSQDLGLAGSSGELFF; v_gene: TRBV4-2; d_gene: TRBD2; abundance: NA; j_gene: TRBJ2-2
CDR3nt: TGTGCCAGCAGTCGACAGGGGACCGAGCAGTTCTTC; CDR3aa: CASSRQGTEQFF; v_gene: TRBV7-9; d_gene: TRBD1; abundance: NA; j_gene: TRBJ2-1
CDR3nt: TGCAGTGCCGCGAGAGTTGGCGCTAATGAAAAACTGTTTTTT; CDR3aa: CSAARVGANEKLFF; v_gene: TRBV20-1; d_gene: NA; abundance: many; j_gene: TRBJ1-4
CDR3nt: TGTGCCAGCAGTTGGGCCGGGCCACTTGATAATTCACCCCTCCACTTT; CDR3aa: CASSWAGPLDNSPLHF; v_gene: TRBV12-3/TRBV12-4; d_gene: NA; abundance: NA; j_gene: TRBJ1-6
CDR3nt: TGTGCCAGCAGCTCCCGGGACCTATACAATGAGCAGTTCTTC; CDR3aa: CASSSRDLYNEQFF; v_gene: TRBV11-3; d_gene: NA; abundance: many; j_gene: TRBJ2-1
CDR3nt: TGTGCCAGCAGCTTGGAGAGGAACATTCAGTACTTC; CDR3aa: CASSLERNIQYF; v_gene: TRBV5-8; d_gene: NA; abundance: many; j_gene: TRBJ2-4
CDR3nt: TGTGCCATCAGTGCCGCCGGCTACAATGAGCAGTTCTTC; CDR3aa: CAISAAGYNEQFF; v_gene: TRBV10-3; d_gene: NA; abundance: few; j_gene: TRBJ2-1
CDR3nt: TGTGCCATCAGTGTCCCCGGGACACCGAACACTGAAGCTTTCTTT; CDR3aa: CAISVPGTPNTEAFF; v_gene: TRBV10-3; d_gene: NA; abundance: NA; j_gene: TRBJ1-1
CDR3nt: TGTGCCATCAATCGCGGGGCCGCCTACAATGAGCAGTTCTTC; CDR3aa: CAINRGAAYNEQFF; v_gene: TRBV10-3; d_gene: NA; abundance: many; j_gene: TRBJ2-1
CDR3nt: TGTGCCAGCAGTGTGGGGAGTGAGCAGTTCTTC; CDR3aa: CASSVGSEQFF; v_gene: TRBV25-1; d_gene: NA; abundance: many; j_gene: TRBJ2-1
CDR3nt: TGTGCCAGCAGCTTAGATCGGACAGGATCTAACTATGGCTACACCTTC; CDR3aa: CASSLDRTGSNYGYTF; v_gene: TRBV11-2; d_gene: TRBD1; abundance: NA; j_gene: TRBJ1-2
CDR3nt: TGTGCCATCAGTGATCGGGCAGGGGATCAGCCCCAGCATTTT; CDR3aa: CAISDRAGDQPQHF; v_gene: TRBV10-3; d_gene: NA; abundance: NA; j_gene: TRBJ1-5
CDR3nt: TGTGCCAGCAGCTCACAGGGCCCGGGAGGGACTGAAGCTTTCTTT; CDR3aa: CASSSQGPGGTEAFF; v_gene: TRBV7-6; d_gene: NA; abundance: many; j_gene: TRBJ1-1
CDR3nt: TGTGCCAGCAGCCAAGAACGGCAGGTCCAAGTGGGCCAAAACATTCAGTACTTC; CDR3aa: CASSQERQVQVGQNIQYF; v_gene: TRBV14; d_gene: NA; abundance: NA; j_gene: TRBJ2-4
CDR3nt: TGTGCCAGCCTAACAACGACAGAAAACTATGGCTACACCTTC; CDR3aa: CASLTTTENYGYTF; v_gene: TRBV5-6; d_gene: NA; abundance: NA; j_gene: TRBJ1-2
CDR3nt: TGTGCCAGCAGCGGGATTCAGGGCTCGGTTAGCTATGGCTACACCTTC; CDR3aa: CASSGIQGSVSYGYTF; v_gene: TRBV6-1; d_gene: NA; abundance: few; j_gene: TRBJ1-2
CDR3nt: TGTGCCAGCAGTATCGCCCCTACGAACACTGAAGCTTTCTTT; CDR3aa: CASSIAPTNTEAFF; v_gene: TRBV12-3/TRBV12-4; d_gene: NA; abundance: many; j_gene: TRBJ1-1
CDR3nt: TGCAGTGCTAGAGATACGACAGGGGGTGGCTATGGCTACACCTTC; CDR3aa: CSARDTTGGGYGYTF; v_gene: TRBV20-1; d_gene: TRBD1; abundance: NA; j_gene: TRBJ1-2
CDR3nt: TGCAGTGCTCCAGCGGGGGGTGCGATAACTAGCACAGATACGCAGTATTTT; CDR3aa: CSAPAGGAITSTDTQYF; v_gene: TRBV20-1; d_gene: TRBD2; abundance: NA; j_gene: TRBJ2-3
CDR3nt: TGTGCCAGTAGGTGGGGGCTGGGCACTGAAGCTTTCTTT; CDR3aa: CASRWGLGTEAFF; v_gene: TRBV19; d_gene: NA; abundance: few; j_gene: TRBJ1-1
CDR3nt: TGTGCCAGCAGCCAAGAGGGCGGGGAGTCATACGAGCAGTACTTC; CDR3aa: CASSQEGGESYEQYF; v_gene: TRBV3-1; d_gene: NA; abundance: NA; j_gene: TRBJ2-7
CDR3nt: TGCGCCAGCAGCCAAGATGGGGACACCTACACTGAAGCTTTCTTT; CDR3aa: CASSQDGDTYTEAFF; v_gene: TRBV4-1; d_gene: NA; abundance: NA; j_gene: TRBJ1-1
CDR3nt: TGCGCCAGCAGCTTGAGGACGAGCTCCTACAATGAGCAGTTCTTC; CDR3aa: CASSLRTSSYNEQFF; v_gene: TRBV5-1; d_gene: NA; abundance: NA; j_gene: TRBJ2-1
CDR3nt: TGTGCCAGCAGCAGACCGGGACAGGGGGCAGGCGCTTTCTTT; CDR3aa: CASSRPGQGAGAFF; v_gene: TRBV7-2; d_gene: TRBD1; abundance: NA; j_gene: TRBJ1-1
CDR3nt: TGTGCCAGCAGTGCTTTGGGACAGGGGAGCAATCAGCCCCAGCATTTT; CDR3aa: CASSALGQGSNQPQHF; v_gene: TRBV12-3/TRBV12-4; d_gene: TRBD1; abundance: NA; j_gene: TRBJ1-5